The 22 T cell receptor beta chains in this list originate from one sample, sequenced in a study of post-analysis software for immune sequencing data (dated by TCRdb to between 2015 and 2017). The study at large found these results: Roughly 5 TRBV segments, including TRBV5-6, TRBV5-1 and TRBV20-1, were significantly more frequent in patients than controls.

Library creation used PCR. Instrument used: Illumina HiSeq 2500. To reduce PCR and sequencing biases, unique molecular identifiers were incorporated into the TCR beta cDNA libraries. TCRdb's own reprocessing of the public reads used fastp at Q25 and MiXCR and kept productive beta chains. Each CDR3 protein appears once, grouped with its most common genes and DNA. The sample includes about 540,000 distinct CDR3 sequences, with around a third observed a single time. The top ten clonotypes cover roughly 6% of the sample. Antigens of these TCRs are unknown. The material sequenced was blood. These receptors originate from a girl under 18 with multiple sclerosis.

V and J are TRBV5-1 and TRBJ2-3; TRBD2 matches 12 bases. V shed 4 bases and J 4 bases; nucleotides not matched to a gene: 7. CDR1 and CDR2 (germline): SGHRS, YFSETQ. This CDR3 is built from 16 residues. CDR3 region: CASSEAPSGGADTQYF. For the CDR3, the DNA is TGCGCCAGCAGCGAAGCCCCTAGCGGGGGGGCAGATACGCAGTATTTT. Complete variable domain (other parts from reference TRBV5-1 and TRBJ2-3): KAGVTQTPRYLIKTRGQQVTLSCSPISGHRSVSWYQQTPGQGLQFLFEYFSETQRNKGNFPGRFSGRQFSNSRSEMNVSTLELGDSALYLCASSEAPSGGADTQYFGPGTRLTVL.

This clonotype was observed a few times. This chain uses TRBV7-2 with TRBJ2-3; the D is unclear. With 0 bases removed from V and 5 bases from J, the gap between germline ends came to 9 bases. CDR1 and CDR2 from the germline V gene are SGHTA and FQGNSA. The CDR3 totals 14 residues. Here the CDR3 reads CASSLAAPRDTQYF. CDR3 DNA sequence: TGTGCCAGCAGCTTAGCCGCTCCCCGAGATACGCAGTATTTT.

This clonotype was observed a few times. The rearrangement joins TRBV20-1 to TRBJ2-5; D may be TRBD2 (6 bases). Germline V gives CDR1 DFQATT, CDR2 SNEGSKA (reference sequence). This CDR3 has 15 residues. V lost 3 bases to trimming and J lost 3 bases, with 17 bases between them. The CDR3: CSASPLAGTEETQYF. The CDR3 DNA sequence: TGCAGTGCTAGCCCACTTGCGGGGACCGAAGAGACCCAGTACTTC.

This clonotype has just one count. The CDR3, as DNA: TGCGCCAGCAGTGAGATAGCGGGGGGGTTCTCCGAGCAGTACTTC. This gives the protein CASSEIAGGFSEQYF. The rearrangement links TRBV10-2 to TRBJ2-5; 11 bases align to TRBD2. TRBJ2-7 explains the end of the DNA better; the J call may be wrong. The germline V gene encodes CDR1 WSHSY and CDR2 SAAADI. This CDR3 contains 15 residues.

The chain employs TRBV5-1 and TRBJ2-4, with D perhaps matching TRBD1 (6 bases). The closer fit of TRBJ2-7 to the DNA end suggests the J call may be wrong. This CDR3 spans 16 amino acids. From germline, CDR1 is SGHRS and CDR2 YFSETQ. CDR3 sequence (DNA): TGCGCCAGCAGCTTGCAAGGATCAGGGGTGGCGAGCGAGCAGTACTTC. Amino acid sequence: CASSLQGSGVASEQYF.

V and J are TRBV7-2 and TRBJ1-2; tentative D call: TRBD1 (6 bases). Deletions cut 4 bases from V and 7 bases from J, with 13 bases between. Germline lookup yields CDR1 SGHTA and CDR2 FQGNSA. This CDR3 region has 13 residues. CDR3 region: CASSWIRDIGYTF. In DNA, the CDR3 is TGTGCCAGCAGCTGGATCCGGGACATTGGCTACACCTTC.

This clonotype was seen only a few times. J is TRBJ1-2 and V is TRBV29-1; tentatively, D is TRBD1 (6 bases). CDR1 is SQVTM, CDR2 ANQGSEA, per germline. The V end lost 6 bases, the J end lost 3 bases, and 14 bases lay between the germline ends. The CDR3 runs to 13 residues. The CDR3 sequence is CSVGGGSDYGYTF. The CDR3 DNA is TGCAGCGTCGGAGGGGGTTCTGACTATGGCTACACCTTC.

This chain links TRBV4-1 with TRBJ1-1, with a weak D call TRBD1 (6 bases). Deletions cut 4 bases from V and 6 bases from J, with 18 bases between. The length of the CDR3 is 15 residues. The germline V gene has CDR1 MGHRA and CDR2 YSYEKL. The chain's CDR3 is CASSPLQGGSAEAFF. Here the CDR3 DNA reads TGCGCCAGCAGCCCCTTACAAGGGGGGTCGGCTGAAGCTTTCTTT.

This clonotype has a count of ten or more. The chain combines TRBV12-3 or TRBV12-4 with TRBJ1-1; D is ambiguous. The CDR3 is 14 amino acids. Trimming took off 5 bases at V and 1 base at J, with 11 bases between the two ends. The CDR3 sequence: CASSIPRRNTEAFF. CDR3 sequence (DNA): TGTGCCAGCAGTATTCCCCGACGGAACACTGAAGCTTTCTTT.

The chain employs TRBV20-1 and TRBJ1-2; no clear D gene. This CDR3 comprises 12 residues. Germline V CDR1 and CDR2: DFQATT, SNEGSKA (reference sequence). With 4 bases removed from V and 10 bases from J, the gap between germline ends came to 16 bases. CDR3 sequence: CSATLDGNDYTF. The CDR3, as DNA: TGCAGTGCTACCCTAGACGGGAACGACTACACCTTC.

This clonotype was counted a few times. The chain couples TRBV5-1 to TRBJ2-3, with D possibly called TRBD1 or TRBD2 (5 bases each). The CDR3 has 16 amino acids. Germline V gene sequence: CDR1 SGHRS, CDR2 YFSETQ. The V end was cut by 4 bases, the J end by 1 base, with 16 bases between. CDR3 sequence reads: CASSPGTGRGTDTQYF. CDR3 nucleotides: TGCGCCAGCAGCCCAGGGACGGGGCGGGGCACAGATACGCAGTATTTT.

This clonotype has a handful of counts. The rearrangement joins TRBV5-1 to TRBJ1-6; the match to TRBD1 covers 7 bases. V shed 0 bases and J 4 bases; nucleotides not matched to a gene: 1. Germline V lookup: CDR1 SGHRS, CDR2 YFSETQ. CDR3 size: 15 residues. The CDR3 is CASSLEQGYNSPLHF. CDR3 bases: TGCGCCAGCAGCTTGGAACAGGGGTATAATTCACCCCTCCACTTT.

The chain couples TRBV5-1 to TRBJ2-3; 7 bases are shared with TRBD1. Germline V gene data show CDR1 as SGHRS and CDR2 as YFSETQ. Trimming at V came to 0 bases and at J to 3 bases, leaving 7 bases not matched to a gene. The CDR3 extends over 16 amino acids. CDR3 sequence reads: CASSLGKNRGTDTQYF. The CDR3 nucleotides are TGCGCCAGCAGCTTGGGAAAAAACAGGGGTACAGATACGCAGTATTTT. Full variable domain (outside the CDR3, taken from reference TRBV5-1 and TRBJ2-3): KAGVTQTPRYLIKTRGQQVTLSCSPISGHRSVSWYQQTPGQGLQFLFEYFSETQRNKGNFPGRFSGRQFSNSRSEMNVSTLELGDSALYLCASSLGKNRGTDTQYFGPGTRLTVL.

V gene TRBV11-2 combines with J gene TRBJ1-5; D possibly corresponds to TRBD1 (5 bases). The length of the CDR3 is 14 residues. CDR1 and CDR2 from the germline V gene are SGHAT and FQNNGV. With 1 base removed from V and 5 bases from J, the gap between germline ends came to 9 bases. The CDR3 is CASSLAGGDQPQHF. In DNA form, the CDR3 reads TGTGCCAGCAGCTTAGCGGGGGGTGATCAGCCCCAGCATTTT.

This clonotype was seen more than once but under ten times. The V and J genes are TRBV20-1 and TRBJ1-6; TRBD1 aligns across 7 bases. The CDR3 covers 14 residues. With 4 bases clipped from V and 8 bases from J, the junction kept 8 bases outside the gene matches. Germline V gives CDR1 DFQATT, CDR2 SNEGSKA (reference sequence). CDR3: CSAINQGEDSPLHF. The CDR3 nucleotides are TGCAGTGCTATAAACCAGGGGGAGGATTCACCCCTCCACTTT.

This clonotype was recorded a few times. The chain is built from TRBV4-2 and TRBJ1-2; D ambiguous. Germline V gene data show CDR1 as LGHNA and CDR2 as YNFKEQ. The length of the CDR3 is 14 residues. Trimming shortened V by 0 bases and J by 7 bases, and 12 bases separated the two germline ends. The CDR3 here is CASSQERVAGGYTF. The CDR3 nucleotides read TGTGCCAGCAGCCAAGAGAGAGTGGCGGGTGGCTACACCTTC.

The chain employs TRBV7-9 and TRBJ2-1, with 7 bases fitting TRBD1. The V segment lost 5 bases and the J segment 3 bases; nucleotides outside the gene matches: 10. The CDR3 has 16 residues. The germline gives CDR1 SEHNR, CDR2 FQNEAQ (reference sequence). The CDR3 DNA is TGTGCCAGCAGCCTGGGACAGCTCATGGGCTACAATGAGCAGTTCTTC. Its translation: CASSLGQLMGYNEQFF.

In this sample, this clonotype turned up once. The V gene is TRBV2, the J gene TRBJ1-1; 10 nucleotides match TRBD1. CDR3 size: 14 residues. With 6 bases clipped from V and 5 bases from J, the junction kept 6 bases outside the gene matches. Looked up from germline, CDR1 is SNHLY and CDR2 is FYNNEI. This CDR3 is CASRLGTGETEAFF. The CDR3 nucleotides are TGTGCCAGCAGGCTAGGGACAGGGGAAACTGAAGCTTTCTTT. The entire variable domain, with the rest obtained from reference TRBV2 and TRBJ1-1, is as follows: EPEVTQTPSHQVTQMGQEVILRCVPISNHLYFYWYRQILGQKVEFLVSFYNNEISEKSEIFDDQFSVERPDGSNFTLKIRSTKLEDSAMYFCASRLGTGETEAFFGQGTRLTVV.

Only a few counts were recorded for this clonotype. The chain couples TRBV20-1 to TRBJ2-7, with 10 bases aligning to TRBD1. Germline CDR1 and CDR2: DFQATT and SNEGSKA (reference sequence). The CDR3 covers 12 residues. Here the CDR3 DNA reads TGCAGCGGACAGGGGGAGGTGGGCGAGCAGTACTTC. Its translation is CSGQGEVGEQYF.

In this sample, this clonotype turned up a few times. The genes are TRBV29-1 and TRBJ1-5, with D unclear. Germline loops: CDR1 SQVTM, CDR2 ANQGSEA. The V and J ends lost 6 bases and 4 bases respectively, with 13 bases between them. The CDR3 extends over 13 amino acids. For the CDR3, the DNA is TGCAGCGTCCGACCTGGGATAAATCAGCCCCAGCATTTT. As protein: CSVRPGINQPQHF.

J is TRBJ1-2 and V is TRBV12-3 or TRBV12-4; D call uncertain. V was clipped by 3 bases and J by 8 bases, with 10 bases between them. The CDR3 covers 12 residues. This CDR3 reads CASSLAATGYTF. The CDR3, as DNA: TGTGCCAGCAGTTTGGCGGCAACAGGCTACACCTTC.

The CDR3 loop is CASSMGPPNEQFF. CDR3 nucleotide sequence: TGCGCCAGCAGCATGGGGCCACCCAATGAGCAGTTCTTC. The chain couples TRBV5-1 to TRBJ2-1, with D perhaps TRBD1 (5 bases). The CDR3 sequence is 13 residues long. V dropped 4 bases and J dropped 6 bases, with 11 bases sitting between them. Germline lookup yields CDR1 SGHRS and CDR2 YFSETQ.